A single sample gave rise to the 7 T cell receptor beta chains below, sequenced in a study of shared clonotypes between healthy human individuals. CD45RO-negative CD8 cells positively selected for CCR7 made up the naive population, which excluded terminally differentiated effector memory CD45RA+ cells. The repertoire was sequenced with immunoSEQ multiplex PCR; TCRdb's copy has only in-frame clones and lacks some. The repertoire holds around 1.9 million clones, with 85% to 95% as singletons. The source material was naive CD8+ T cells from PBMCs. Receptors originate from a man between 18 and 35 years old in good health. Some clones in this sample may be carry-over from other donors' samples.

The CDR3 DNA follows: TGTGCCAGCGGCGGCCGAACGGGAGAGACCCAGTACTTC. Its translation is CASGGRTGETQYF. The chain uses TRBV27 and TRBJ2-5; D not certain. The CDR3 sequence is 13 residues long. V was pared by 8 bases and J by 4 bases, with 14 bases between. Germline values: CDR1 MNHEY, CDR2 SMNVEV (reference sequence).

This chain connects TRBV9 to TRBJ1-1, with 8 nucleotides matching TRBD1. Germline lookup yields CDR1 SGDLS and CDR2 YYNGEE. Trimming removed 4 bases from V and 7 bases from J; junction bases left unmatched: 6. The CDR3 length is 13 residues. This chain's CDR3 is CASSPQGAGEAFF. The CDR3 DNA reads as TGTGCCAGCAGCCCTCAGGGGGCTGGTGAAGCTTTCTTT.

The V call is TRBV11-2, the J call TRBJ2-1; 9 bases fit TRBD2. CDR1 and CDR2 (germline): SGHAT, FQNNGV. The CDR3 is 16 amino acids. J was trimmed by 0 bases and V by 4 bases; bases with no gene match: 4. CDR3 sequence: CASSSFSGSSYNEQFF. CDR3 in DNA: TGTGCCAGCAGCTCGTTTAGCGGGAGCTCCTACAATGAGCAGTTCTTC. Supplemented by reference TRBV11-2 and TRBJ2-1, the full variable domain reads EAGVAQSPRYKIIEKRQSVAFWCNPISGHATLYWYQQILGQGPKLLIQFQNNGVVDDSQLPKDRFSAERLKGVDSTLKIQPAKLEDSAVYLCASSSFSGSSYNEQFFGPGTRLTVL.

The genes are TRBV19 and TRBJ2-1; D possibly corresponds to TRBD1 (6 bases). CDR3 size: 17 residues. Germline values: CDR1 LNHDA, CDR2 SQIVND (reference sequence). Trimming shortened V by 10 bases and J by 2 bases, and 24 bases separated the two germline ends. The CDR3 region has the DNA TGTGCCACCACAACCTGGGAGCAGGGGATGGCCTACAATGAGCAGTTCTTC. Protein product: CATTTWEQGMAYNEQFF. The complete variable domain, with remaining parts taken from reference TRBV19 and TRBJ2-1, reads DGGITQSPKYLFRKEGQNVTLSCEQNLNHDAMYWYRQDPGQGLRLIYYSQIVNDFQKGDIAEGYSVSREKKESFPLTVTSAQKNPTAFYLCATTTWEQGMAYNEQFFGPGTRLTVL.

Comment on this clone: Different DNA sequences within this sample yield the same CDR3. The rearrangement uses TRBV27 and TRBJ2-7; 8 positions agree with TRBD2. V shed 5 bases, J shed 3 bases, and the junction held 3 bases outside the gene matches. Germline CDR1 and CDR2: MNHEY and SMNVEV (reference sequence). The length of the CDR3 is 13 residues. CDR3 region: CASSLGTSYEQYF. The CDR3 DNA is TGTGCCAGCAGTCTCGGGACTAGCTACGAGCAGTACTTC.

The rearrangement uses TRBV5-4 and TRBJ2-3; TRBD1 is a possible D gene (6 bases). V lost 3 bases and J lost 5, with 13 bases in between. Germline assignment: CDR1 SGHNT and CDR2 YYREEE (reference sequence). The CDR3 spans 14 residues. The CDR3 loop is CASSSVGAGDTQYF. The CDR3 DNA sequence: TGTGCCAGCAGCTCGGTGGGGGCTGGAGATACGCAGTATTTT.

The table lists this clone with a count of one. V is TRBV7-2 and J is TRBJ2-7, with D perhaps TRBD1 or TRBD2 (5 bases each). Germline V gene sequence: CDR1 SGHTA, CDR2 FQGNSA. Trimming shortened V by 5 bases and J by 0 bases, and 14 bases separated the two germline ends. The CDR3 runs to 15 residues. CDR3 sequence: CASSATPGSSYEQYF. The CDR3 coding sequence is TGTGCCAGCAGCGCCACGCCAGGGAGCTCCTACGAGCAGTACTTC.